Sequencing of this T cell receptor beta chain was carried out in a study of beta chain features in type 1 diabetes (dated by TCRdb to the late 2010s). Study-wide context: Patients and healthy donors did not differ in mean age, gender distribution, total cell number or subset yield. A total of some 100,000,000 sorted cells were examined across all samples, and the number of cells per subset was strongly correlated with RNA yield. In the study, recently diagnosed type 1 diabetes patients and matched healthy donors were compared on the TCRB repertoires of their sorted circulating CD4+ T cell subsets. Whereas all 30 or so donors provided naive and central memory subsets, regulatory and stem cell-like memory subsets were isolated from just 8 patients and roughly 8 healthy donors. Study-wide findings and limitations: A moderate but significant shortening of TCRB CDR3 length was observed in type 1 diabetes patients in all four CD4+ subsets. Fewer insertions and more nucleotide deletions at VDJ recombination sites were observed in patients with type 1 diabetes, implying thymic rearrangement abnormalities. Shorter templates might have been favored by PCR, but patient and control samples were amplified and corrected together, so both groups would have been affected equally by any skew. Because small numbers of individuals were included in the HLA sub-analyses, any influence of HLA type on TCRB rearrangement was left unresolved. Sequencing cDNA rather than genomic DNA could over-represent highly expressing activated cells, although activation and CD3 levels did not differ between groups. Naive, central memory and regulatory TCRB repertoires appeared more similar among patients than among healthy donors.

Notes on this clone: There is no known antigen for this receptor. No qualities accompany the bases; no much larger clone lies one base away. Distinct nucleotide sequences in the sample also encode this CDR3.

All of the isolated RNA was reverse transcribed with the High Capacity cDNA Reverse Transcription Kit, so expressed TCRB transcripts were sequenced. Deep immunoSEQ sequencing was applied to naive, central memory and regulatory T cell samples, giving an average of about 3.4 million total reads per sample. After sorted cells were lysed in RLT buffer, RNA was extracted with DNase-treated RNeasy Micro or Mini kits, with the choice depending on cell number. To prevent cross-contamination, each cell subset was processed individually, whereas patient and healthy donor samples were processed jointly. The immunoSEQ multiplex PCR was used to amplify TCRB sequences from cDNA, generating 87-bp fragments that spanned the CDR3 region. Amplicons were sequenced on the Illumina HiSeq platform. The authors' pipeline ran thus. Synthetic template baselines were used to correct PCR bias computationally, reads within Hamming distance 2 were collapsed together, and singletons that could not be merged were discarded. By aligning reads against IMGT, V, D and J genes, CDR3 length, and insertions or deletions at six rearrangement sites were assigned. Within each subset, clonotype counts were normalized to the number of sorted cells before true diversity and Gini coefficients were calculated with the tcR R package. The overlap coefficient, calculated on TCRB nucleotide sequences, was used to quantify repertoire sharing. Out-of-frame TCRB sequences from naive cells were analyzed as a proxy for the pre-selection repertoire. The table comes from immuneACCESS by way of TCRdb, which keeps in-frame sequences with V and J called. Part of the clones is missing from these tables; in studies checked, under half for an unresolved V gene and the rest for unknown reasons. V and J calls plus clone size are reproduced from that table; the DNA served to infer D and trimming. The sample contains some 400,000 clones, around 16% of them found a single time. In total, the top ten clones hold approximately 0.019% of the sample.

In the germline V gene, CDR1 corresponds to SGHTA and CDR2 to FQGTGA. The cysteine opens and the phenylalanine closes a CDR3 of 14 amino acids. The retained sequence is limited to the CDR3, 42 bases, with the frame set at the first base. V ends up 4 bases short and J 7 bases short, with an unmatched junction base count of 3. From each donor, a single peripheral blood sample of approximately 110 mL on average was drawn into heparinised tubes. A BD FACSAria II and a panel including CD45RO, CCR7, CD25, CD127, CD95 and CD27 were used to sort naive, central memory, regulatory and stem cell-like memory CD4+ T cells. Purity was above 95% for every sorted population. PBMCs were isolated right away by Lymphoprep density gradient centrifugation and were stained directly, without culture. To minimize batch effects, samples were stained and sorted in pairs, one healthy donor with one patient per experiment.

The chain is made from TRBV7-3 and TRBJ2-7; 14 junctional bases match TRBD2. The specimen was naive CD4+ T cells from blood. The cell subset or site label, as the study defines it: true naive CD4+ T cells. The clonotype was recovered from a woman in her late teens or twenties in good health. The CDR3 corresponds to CASSSGLAGGEQYF. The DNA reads TGTGCCAGCAGCTCCGGACTAGCGGGAGGTGAGCAGTACTTC.